The sequence of this T cell receptor (beta chain) was determined in a study of blood T cell repertoires in COVID-19. Clones were read by immunoSEQ multiplex PCR, and TCRdb kept only the in-frame ones, dropping some. This table holds about 370,000 clones, approximately 91% found once. Trimming shortened V by 5 bases and J by 2 bases, and 13 bases separated the two germline ends. CDR1 LNHDA and CDR2 SQIVND come from the germline V gene (reference sequence). CDR3 length equals 14 residues. The V and J genes are TRBV19 and TRBJ2-7, with D tentatively TRBD2 (5 bases). Sample: PBMCs or T cells enriched from blood (not recorded which). The sequence came from a woman aged 40 to 55 who had been exposed to COVID-19. The CDR3 region is CASSVDGKTYEQYF. DNA of the CDR3: TGTGCCAGTAGTGTCGACGGGAAAACCTACGAGCAGTACTTC.